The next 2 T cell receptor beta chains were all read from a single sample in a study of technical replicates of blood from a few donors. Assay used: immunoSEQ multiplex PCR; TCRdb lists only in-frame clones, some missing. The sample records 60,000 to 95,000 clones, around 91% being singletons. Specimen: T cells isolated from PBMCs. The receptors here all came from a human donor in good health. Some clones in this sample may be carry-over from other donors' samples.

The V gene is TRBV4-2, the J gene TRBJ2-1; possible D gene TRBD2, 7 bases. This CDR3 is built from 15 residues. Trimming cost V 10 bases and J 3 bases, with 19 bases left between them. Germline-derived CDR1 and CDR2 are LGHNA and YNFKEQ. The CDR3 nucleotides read TGTGCCACCAAGGGGGAGGGGGGGTACTACAATGAGCAGTTCTTC. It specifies CATKGEGGYYNEQFF.

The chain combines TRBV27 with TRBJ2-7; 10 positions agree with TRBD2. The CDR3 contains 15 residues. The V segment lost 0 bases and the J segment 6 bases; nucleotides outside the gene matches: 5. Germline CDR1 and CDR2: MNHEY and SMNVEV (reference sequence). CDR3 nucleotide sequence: TGTGCCAGCAGTTTATCCCTAGCGGGAGTTGTCGAGCAGTACTTC. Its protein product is CASSLSLAGVVEQYF.